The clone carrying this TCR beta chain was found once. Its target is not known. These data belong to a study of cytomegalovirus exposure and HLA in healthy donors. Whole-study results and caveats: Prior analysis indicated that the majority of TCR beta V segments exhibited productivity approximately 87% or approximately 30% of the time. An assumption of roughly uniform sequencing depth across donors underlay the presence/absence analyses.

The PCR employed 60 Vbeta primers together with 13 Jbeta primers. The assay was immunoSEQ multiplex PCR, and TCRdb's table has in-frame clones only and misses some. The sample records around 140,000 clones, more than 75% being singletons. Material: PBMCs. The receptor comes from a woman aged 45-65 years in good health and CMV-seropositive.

CDR3: CSVESPQVIYGYTF. CDR3 coding DNA: TGCAGCGTTGAAAGCCCACAGGTTATCTATGGCTACACCTTC. This rearrangement joins TRBV29-1 to TRBJ1-2; TRBD1 might be the D (5 bases). V was clipped by 2 bases and J by 4 bases, with 14 bases between them. The CDR3 totals 14 residues. Looked up from germline, CDR1 is SQVTM and CDR2 is ANQGSEA.